This paragraph reports one TCR beta chain. This specimen belongs to a study of OX40 agonist ivuxolimab in advanced cancers. The cohort excluded patients with autoimmune disease history or systemic immunosuppression. CDR1 LGHNT and CDR2 FRNRAP come from the germline V gene. Trimming removed 4 bases from V and 4 bases from J, with 2 bases in between. The CDR3 contains 11 residues. Assay used: immunoSEQ multiplex PCR; TCRdb lists only in-frame clones, some missing. Among roughly 81,000 clones listed, 75% to 90% were seen once. The chain is built from TRBV12-5 and TRBJ1-5; D is unresolved. The sample in question was CD4+ or CD8+ T cells sorted from blood, obtained in a trial of the OX40 agonist ivuxolimab. The TCR sequence derives from an adult with an advanced solid tumor such as melanoma, head and neck, liver or kidney cancer. In DNA form, the CDR3 reads TGTGCTAGTGGTTCAAATCAGCCCCAGCATTTT. It encodes CASGSNQPQHF.